The rows below give T cell receptor beta chains drawn from one sample of a study of blood T cell repertoires in COVID-19. Only in-frame clones appear in the TCRdb table, and some are missing; sequencing was by immunoSEQ multiplex PCR. Seen here are a few hundred thousand clones, about 88% observed once, and the top ten hold roughly 4%. The sequencing sample was made of PBMCs or T cells enriched from blood (not recorded which). These receptors were obtained from a young man with acute COVID-19. Both conserved end residues are part of each CDR3. Fields, in order: D gene, J gene, clone size, V gene, CDR3 DNA, CDR3 protein. A D gene is named only where the DNA matches it firmly. Part of the rows lack a size; the others show once, few, many or a class for expanded clones.

- TRBJ2-3 - TRBV6-4 TGTGCCAGCAGTCCCTCTAGCTCCCCAGATACGCAGTATTTT CASSPSSSPDTQYF
- TRBJ1-5 - TRBV5-6 TGTGCCAGCAGCGCAATCCAGGGGAATCAGCCCCAGCATTTT CASSAIQGNQPQHF
- TRBJ2-3 - TRBV6-4 TGTGCCAGCAGTGACCAGAGCGCTTCTGGTACGCAGTATTTT CASSDQSASGTQYF
- TRBJ1-1 - TRBV10-3 TGTGCCATCAGTGAGTCCGGGTTGACGGTGAACACTGAAGCTTTCTTT CAISESGLTVNTEAFF
- TRBJ1-1 - TRBV28 TGTGCCAGCAGTTTACCCGGCGGAACAGAAGCTTTCTTT CASSLPGGTEAFF
TRBD1 TRBJ2-5 - TRBV2 TGTGCCAGCAGTGGGGTCGGACAGGGGGTCGGTTTAGAGACCCAGTACTTC CASSGVGQGVGLETQYF
- TRBJ1-2 - TRBV28 TGTGCCAGCAGTTTACTGGGAGCTAACACCTTC CASSLLGANTF
TRBD1 TRBJ2-2 medium-sized TRBV6-2/TRBV6-3 TGTGCCAGCAGTTACGGGACAGACACCGGGGAGCTGTTTTTT CASSYGTDTGELFF
TRBD1 TRBJ2-1 - TRBV28 TGTGCCACACTTCGGAACGACAGGGACAATGAGCAGTTCTTC CATLRNDRDNEQFF
TRBD2 TRBJ2-1 - TRBV10-2 TGCGCCAGCAGTCAACGTCCTAGCGGGAGATTCTATGAGCAGTTCTTC CASSQRPSGRFYEQFF
- TRBJ2-1 - TRBV10-3 TGTGCCATCAGTGATCGGAATGAGCAGTTCTTC CAISDRNEQFF
- TRBJ2-1 - TRBV3-1/TRBV3-2 TGTGCCAGCAGCCCGGGCTCCTACAATGAGCAGTTCTTC CASSPGSYNEQFF
TRBD1 TRBJ2-2 - TRBV27 TGTGCCAGCAGAACACAGGGGGCGGGCGGGGAGCTGTTTTTT CASRTQGAGGELFF
TRBD1 TRBJ2-2 - TRBV3-1/TRBV3-2 TGTGCCAGCAGCCAAGATCGCCAGGGGGTTACCGGGGAGCTGTTTTTT CASSQDRQGVTGELFF
- TRBJ1-2 - TRBV5-1 TGTGCCAGCAGCTTGGGCCAGCCCCAGGGTTATGGCTACACCTTC CASSLGQPQGYGYTF
- TRBJ2-2 - TRBV3-1/TRBV3-2 TGTGCCAGCAGCCAAGGTCAGGGGCCCAATATCGGGGAGCTGTTTTTT CASSQGQGPNIGELFF
- TRBJ1-2 - TRBV6-5 TGTGCCAGCAGCTTCGGGGATAACTATGGCTACACCTTC CASSFGDNYGYTF
TRBD1 TRBJ1-1 few TRBV2 TGTGCCAGCAGGGACAGGGATGTTAGGAACACTGAAGCTTTCTTT CASRDRDVRNTEAFF
TRBD1 TRBJ2-4 - TRBV7-2 TGTGCCAGCAGCCCGGGGGACAGGGCTTTCTCAAACATTCAGTACTTC CASSPGDRAFSNIQYF
TRBD1 TRBJ1-4 - TRBV28 TGTGCCAGCAGGGTGGGACAGTTTAATGAAAAACTGTTTTTT CASRVGQFNEKLFF
- TRBJ1-4 - TRBV6-5 TGTGCCAGCACGGCAGGCAGGGGCTCTGAAAAACTGTTTTTT CASTAGRGSEKLFF
TRBD2 TRBJ2-3 - TRBV5-4 TGTGCCAGCAGCCCGGGGGGACTAGCGGGCACAGATACGCAGTATTTT CASSPGGLAGTDTQYF
TRBD1 TRBJ1-3 - TRBV5-8 TGTGCCAGCAGTTACTCACAGGGGGCTGGAAACACCATATATTTT CASSYSQGAGNTIYF
- TRBJ2-1 - TRBV14 TGTGCCAGCAGCCAAGGGCCAGCGGTCTACAATGAGCAGTTCTTC CASSQGPAVYNEQFF
TRBD1 TRBJ1-1 - TRBV10-3 TGTGCCACCGGGGACAGGGGGCTCTCGAACACTGAAGCTTTCTTT CATGDRGLSNTEAFF
- TRBJ2-1 once TRBV27 TGTGCCAGCAGTAGTGTCGGGAGTTCCTACAATGAGCAGTTCTTC CASSSVGSSYNEQFF
- TRBJ2-3 - TRBV28 TGTGCCAGCAGTTACAGGGCCACAGATACGCAGTATTTT CASSYRATDTQYF
- TRBJ1-5 - TRBV3-1/TRBV3-2 TGTGCCAGCAGCTCTCAGGGCCGCAATCAGCCCCAGCATTTT CASSSQGRNQPQHF
- TRBJ1-2 - TRBV27 TGTGCCAGCAGTTTATCCTGGCAGGGGACTAACTATGGCTACACCTTC CASSLSWQGTNYGYTF
- TRBJ2-3 - TRBV6-1 TGTGCCAGCAGTGAACGACAGGAGATCACAGATACGCAGTATTTT CASSERQEITDTQYF
TRBD2 TRBJ2-1 - TRBV7-8 TGTGCCAGCAGCTTAGTAGCGGGAGTGCGGAATGAGCAGTTCTTC CASSLVAGVRNEQFF
- TRBJ1-3 - TRBV25-1 TGTGCCAGCAGTGATGATCGGACAGTCTCTGGAAACACCATATATTTT CASSDDRTVSGNTIYF
- TRBJ1-4 - TRBV11-3 TGTGCCAGCAGCTTGGGGGACATAAGTAATGAAAAACTGTTTTTT CASSLGDISNEKLFF
- TRBJ2-1 - TRBV28 TGTGCCAGCAGTTCCCCCTGGGGGGGCGGTATGAATGAGCAGTTCTTC CASSSPWGGGMNEQFF
- TRBJ2-2 - TRBV4-1 TGCGCCAGCAGCCAAGTCGTCACCGGGGAGCTGTTTTTT CASSQVVTGELFF
- TRBJ2-2 once TRBV7-2 TGTGCCAGCAGACGTGGGGGGGCCACCGGGGAGCTGTTTTTT CASRRGGATGELFF